Listed below are T cell receptor beta chains from one sample, sequenced in a study of T cell responses to AZD1222 COVID-19 vaccine. Sequenced by immunoSEQ multiplex PCR; TCRdb stores in-frame clones only, minus some. The sample lists about 140,000 clones; 90% were seen once. This sample comprised peripheral blood, obtained on day 0 of AZD1222 vaccination. These receptors originate from an adult in good health. CDR3s include the opening cysteine and the closing phenylalanine or tryptophan. The order of the fields is D gene, clone size, J gene, V gene, CDR3 protein, CDR3 DNA. D genes are given only for firm matches. Clone size is stated in some rows and not others, as once, few, many or a class when expanded.

.	.	TRBJ1-2	TRBV19	CASSIGPSFYGYTF	TGTGCCAGTAGTATCGGACCGAGCTTCTATGGCTACACCTTC
.	.	TRBJ2-7	TRBV27	CASRGEGFYEQYF	TGTGCCAGCAGGGGGGAAGGCTTCTACGAGCAGTACTTC
TRBD2	.	TRBJ2-5	TRBV30	CAGGVAGGIDQYF	TGTGCCGGGGGTGTAGCGGGGGGTATTGACCAGTACTTC
.	.	TRBJ1-4	TRBV30	CAWSALWGTANEKLFF	TGTGCCTGGAGTGCCCTATGGGGGACCGCTAATGAAAAACTGTTTTTT
.	.	TRBJ1-3	TRBV15	CATSRDPDTIYF	TGTGCCACCAGCAGAGATCCGGACACCATATATTTT
TRBD2	.	TRBJ2-5	TRBV27	CASSFRWKREGERETQYF	TGTGCCAGCAGTTTTAGGTGGAAAAGGGAGGGAGAGCGGGAGACCCAGTACTTC
.	.	TRBJ2-7	TRBV4-1	CASSQRGHDEQYF	TGCGCCAGCAGCCAAAGGGGTCACGACGAGCAGTACTTC
.	.	TRBJ1-4	TRBV11-2	CASSLAQFNEKLFF	TGTGCCAGCAGCTTAGCTCAGTTTAATGAAAAACTGTTTTTT
TRBD1	.	TRBJ2-7	TRBV6-2/TRBV6-3	CASSRDRGRYEQYF	TGTGCCAGCAGCCGGGACAGGGGGCGATACGAGCAGTACTTC
TRBD1	.	TRBJ2-3	TRBV3-1/TRBV3-2	CASSPVPGQGGSTDTQYF	TGTGCCAGCAGCCCTGTCCCGGGACAGGGTGGGAGCACAGATACGCAGTATTTT
.	.	TRBJ1-5	TRBV2	CASSAGLNQPQHF	TGTGCCAGCAGTGCGGGCCTCAATCAGCCCCAGCATTTT
.	.	TRBJ2-7	TRBV7-8	CASSLGPTAYEQYF	TGTGCCAGCAGCTTAGGGCCCACCGCCTACGAGCAGTACTTC
.	.	TRBJ1-4	TRBV7-2	CASSLDSSTNEKLFF	TGTGCCAGCAGCTTAGACAGCAGCACTAATGAAAAACTGTTTTTT
.	.	TRBJ1-4	TRBV2	CASSEALGTRNEKLFF	TGTGCCAGCAGTGAAGCGTTAGGGACCAGGAATGAAAAACTGTTTTTT
TRBD2	.	TRBJ2-7	TRBV11-2	CASSLVGGSADEQYF	TGTGCCAGCAGCTTAGTCGGCGGGAGCGCGGACGAGCAGTACTTC
TRBD1	.	TRBJ2-5	TRBV5-1	CASATSTGVETQYF	TGCGCCAGCGCCACTTCGACAGGGGTCGAGACCCAGTACTTC
.	.	TRBJ2-3	TRBV6-1	CASSEWKRGSTDTQYF	TGTGCCAGCAGTGAATGGAAGAGGGGTAGCACAGATACGCAGTATTTT
.	.	TRBJ1-1	TRBV4-1	CASRNGTMGEAFF	TGCGCCAGCAGAAACGGGACTATGGGTGAAGCTTTCTTT
.	.	TRBJ1-2	TRBV4-3	CASSQDMAYGYTF	TGCGCCAGCAGCCAAGATATGGCGTATGGCTACACCTTC
TRBD2	.	TRBJ2-3	TRBV30	CAWGPGLAVSDTQYF	TGTGCCTGGGGGCCGGGACTAGCGGTTTCGGATACGCAGTATTTT
.	.	TRBJ1-1	TRBV19	CASKQVLNTEAFF	TGTGCCAGTAAGCAGGTCTTGAACACTGAAGCTTTCTTT
.	once	TRBJ2-5	TRBV11-3	CASSFAGQETQYF	TGTGCCAGCAGCTTCGCGGGACAAGAGACCCAGTACTTC
.	.	TRBJ2-7	TRBV7-9	CASSPGQTNEQYF	TGTGCCAGCAGCCCCGGACAGACAAACGAGCAGTACTTC
.	.	TRBJ2-3	TRBV7-2	CASSLGGQGLPDTQYF	TGTGCCAGCAGCTTGGGTGGGCAGGGCCTCCCAGATACGCAGTATTTT
TRBD2	.	TRBJ2-4	TRBV13	CASSIHTLAGGPAKNIQYF	TGTGCCAGCAGCATACACACACTAGCGGGAGGGCCGGCCAAAAACATTCAGTACTTC
TRBD2	.	TRBJ2-3	TRBV5-4	CASRFSGGASDTQYF	TGTGCCAGCAGGTTTAGCGGGGGGGCGTCAGATACGCAGTATTTT
.	.	TRBJ1-2	TRBV5-4	CASSRGGGPLDGYTF	TGTGCCAGCAGCAGGGGGGGTGGCCCCTTGGATGGCTACACCTTC
.	.	TRBJ2-7	TRBV7-9	CASSAGDAEQYF	TGTGCCAGCAGCGCCGGAGATGCCGAGCAGTACTTC
TRBD2	.	TRBJ2-3	TRBV9	CASSVGTSGVRTQYF	TGTGCCAGCAGCGTCGGGACTAGCGGGGTACGTACGCAGTATTTT
TRBD1	.	TRBJ2-1	TRBV6-5	CASSLDRGWYEQFF	TGTGCCAGCAGTCTGGACAGGGGATGGTATGAGCAGTTCTTC
.	.	TRBJ1-5	TRBV6-2/TRBV6-3	CASSPEGGGNQPQHF	TGTGCCAGCAGCCCAGAAGGGGGGGGCAATCAGCCCCAGCATTTT
.	few	TRBJ1-2	TRBV2	CASCPGRDYGYTF	TGTGCCAGCTGCCCGGGGAGGGACTATGGCTACACCTTC
.	.	TRBJ2-2	TRBV12-5	CASGLVLGARTGELFF	TGTGCTAGTGGTTTGGTACTAGGGGCGCGGACCGGGGAGCTGTTTTTT
.	.	TRBJ1-4	TRBV5-1	CASSLAGGRVGEEKLFF	TGCGCCAGCAGCTTGGCAGGAGGAAGGGTCGGTGAGGAAAAACTGTTTTTT
TRBD2	.	TRBJ2-1	TRBV5-1	CASRGLAGTSSYNEQFF	TGCGCCAGCAGGGGACTAGCGGGTACTAGCTCCTACAATGAGCAGTTCTTC
TRBD2	.	TRBJ2-5	TRBV9	CASSSPLGRGGGETQYF	TGTGCCAGCAGCTCCCCTCTGGGGCGGGGGGGCGGAGAGACCCAGTACTTC
.	.	TRBJ1-2	TRBV2	CASSDGGHYGYTF	TGTGCCAGCAGTGACGGGGGTCATTATGGCTACACCTTC
.	once	TRBJ2-7	TRBV30	CAWGNTGRAAYEQYF	TGTGCCTGGGGGAACACCGGGAGAGCAGCTTACGAGCAGTACTTC
.	.	TRBJ2-3	TRBV11-3	CASSPSGQSRADTQYF	TGTGCCAGCAGCCCTAGTGGGCAGTCGAGGGCAGATACGCAGTATTTT
.	.	TRBJ1-4	TRBV18	CASSPSRSRDEKLFF	TGTGCCAGCTCACCTTCGCGGTCAAGGGATGAAAAACTGTTTTTT
TRBD1	.	TRBJ1-1	TRBV18	CASSPNRGDTEAFF	TGTGCCAGCTCACCGAACAGGGGGGACACTGAAGCTTTCTTT
.	.	TRBJ1-6	TRBV6-5	CASSLQTDSPLHF	TGTGCCAGCAGTTTGCAGACGGATTCACCCCTCCACTTT
TRBD1	.	TRBJ1-5	TRBV15	CATSPGGGHSNQPQHF	TGTGCCACCAGTCCAGGGGGGGGTCATAGCAATCAGCCCCAGCATTTT
TRBD1	.	TRBJ1-1	TRBV24-1	CATSDTGGTEAFF	TGTGCCACCAGTGATACAGGGGGCACTGAAGCTTTCTTT
.	.	TRBJ2-3	TRBV6-2/TRBV6-3	CASSIRPGGARVGTDTQYF	TGTGCCAGCAGTATCCGCCCAGGGGGGGCCCGGGTTGGTACAGATACGCAGTATTTT
TRBD2	.	TRBJ2-7	TRBV27	CASSPQREFRNYEQYF	TGTGCCAGCAGTCCCCAGCGGGAGTTTAGGAACTACGAGCAGTACTTC
.	.	TRBJ1-5	TRBV5-1	CASSLGGLPGNQPQHF	TGCGCCAGCAGCTTGGGGGGGCTGCCGGGCAATCAGCCCCAGCATTTT
.	.	TRBJ2-7	TRBV5-1	CASSSWMQGSDEQYF	TGCGCCAGCAGCTCATGGATGCAGGGGAGCGACGAGCAGTACTTC
.	.	TRBJ1-2	TRBV10-3	CAISESGTQNYGYTF	TGTGCCATCAGTGAGTCGGGGACCCAGAACTATGGCTACACCTTC
TRBD1	few	TRBJ2-7	TRBV11-1	CASSLVPGQAYEQYF	TGTGCCAGCAGCTTAGTCCCGGGACAGGCCTACGAGCAGTACTTC
.	.	TRBJ1-2	TRBV7-2	CASSFGNYGYTF	TGTGCCAGCAGCTTCGGGAACTATGGCTACACCTTC
TRBD1	.	TRBJ1-5	TRBV6-5	CASSWGQSNQPQHF	TGTGCCAGCAGTTGGGGACAGTCCAATCAGCCCCAGCATTTT
TRBD1	.	TRBJ2-5	TRBV18	CASSPFDRDQETQYF	TGTGCCAGCTCACCATTCGACAGGGACCAAGAGACCCAGTACTTC
.	.	TRBJ1-1	TRBV9	CASSVVVEAFF	TGTGCCAGCAGCGTAGTAGTTGAAGCTTTCTTT
TRBD2	once	TRBJ2-5	TRBV10-3	CAIMTSGPQETQYF	TGTGCCATCATGACTAGCGGGCCACAAGAGACCCAGTACTTC
.	.	TRBJ2-6	TRBV19	CASSGSGANVLTF	TGTGCCAGTAGTGGCTCTGGGGCCAACGTCCTGACTTTC
TRBD2	.	TRBJ2-1	TRBV25-1	CASSDVLANEQFF	TGTGCCAGCAGTGACGTACTAGCGAATGAGCAGTTCTTC
.	.	TRBJ2-5	TRBV19	CASSPHPALQETQYF	TGTGCCAGTAGTCCCCACCCTGCACTTCAAGAGACCCAGTACTTC